This passage covers 30 T cell receptor beta chains from one sample sequenced in a study of CD8+ T cells in alopecia areata. Reverse transcribed after extraction, RNA yielded cDNA as the sequencing template. The table came from immunoSEQ multiplex PCR; TCRdb's copy has only in-frame clones and leaves some out. The sample yields 200,000 or so clones, 58% seen once. Treatment defined: oral pan-JAK inhibitor, 5-10 mg twice daily. The sequencing used CD4+ T cells sorted from blood, collected at week 24, from a patient treated with tofacitinib. These TCRs come from a human donor with alopecia areata.

The rearrangement links TRBV7-3 to TRBJ1-1; D ambiguous. V shed 2 bases and J shed 2 bases, with 6 bases lying between them. The germline V gene has CDR1 SGHTA and CDR2 FQGTGA. The length of the CDR3 is 13 residues. The chain's CDR3 is CASSLGYNTEAFF. The CDR3 bases are TGTGCCAGCAGCTTAGGTTATAACACTGAAGCTTTCTTT.

This chain uses TRBV18 with TRBJ2-7; D might be TRBD2 (6 bases). Trimming shortened V by 2 bases and J by 5 bases, and 13 bases separated the two germline ends. The CDR3 sequence is 14 residues long. Germline values: CDR1 KGHSH, CDR2 LQKENI. The chain's CDR3 is CASSPWGVTNEQYF. The CDR3 nucleotides read TGTGCCAGCTCACCATGGGGGGTAACCAACGAGCAGTACTTC. Variable domain in full (rest from reference TRBV18 and TRBJ2-7): NAGVMQNPRHLVRRRGQEARLRCSPMKGHSHVYWYRQLPEEGLKFMVYLQKENIIDESGMPKERFSAEFPKEGPSILRIQQVVRGDSAAYFCASSPWGVTNEQYFGPGTRLTVT.

J is TRBJ2-4 and V is TRBV4-3; 7 nucleotides agree with TRBD1. CDR1 LGHNA and CDR2 YSLEER come from the germline V gene. The CDR3 runs to 13 residues. V trimming: 6 bases; J trimming: 7 bases; junction bases outside the gene matches: 6. The CDR3 sequence: CASSLDRANIQYF. The CDR3 DNA is TGCGCCAGCAGTTTAGACAGGGCGAACATTCAGTACTTC.

The sample holds a few counts of this clone. As DNA, the CDR3 is TGCGCCAGCAGCTTGGTACGGGATACGAACACCGGGGAGCTGTTTTTT. Translated: CASSLVRDTNTGELFF. The chain combines TRBV5-1 with TRBJ2-2, with a possible D match to TRBD2 (5 bases). This CDR3 spans 16 amino acids. Per the germline V gene, CDR1 is SGHRS and CDR2 is YFSETQ. Deletions cut 0 bases from V and 0 bases from J, with 9 bases between.

V gene TRBV19 combines with J gene TRBJ1-1; a possible D gene is TRBD1 (5 bases). CDR1 and CDR2 (germline): LNHDA, SQIVND (reference sequence). The CDR3 is 13 amino acids. V was clipped by 7 bases and J by 8 bases, with 17 bases between them. The CDR3 region has the DNA TGTGCCAGTACCAAACCCGGGACGCGGGAAGCTTTCTTT. It encodes CASTKPGTREAFF.

V and J are TRBV9 and TRBJ2-2; D is unclear. V was shortened by 0 bases and J by 5 bases, with 5 bases between the two germline ends. Looked up from germline, CDR1 is SGDLS and CDR2 is YYNGEE. The CDR3 loop spans 13 amino acids. The CDR3 loop is CASSVERTGELFF. The CDR3 region has the DNA TGTGCCAGCAGCGTAGAGAGGACCGGGGAGCTGTTTTTT.

The chain combines TRBV27 with TRBJ1-5; the match to TRBD1 covers 10 bases. There are 17 residues in the CDR3. The V gene's germline CDR1 is MNHEY and CDR2 SMNVEV (reference sequence). The V and J ends lost 5 bases and 1 base, in that order; junction bases with no gene match: 8. CDR3 coding DNA: TGTGCCAGCAGTCAGGGACAGGGGCATAGGAGCAATCAGCCCCAGCATTTT. Protein: CASSQGQGHRSNQPQHF.

This clone is a singleton in its sample. J is TRBJ2-1 and V is TRBV5-6; the D gene is possibly TRBD2 (6 bases). V was pared by 4 bases and J by 10 bases, with 12 bases between. The CDR3 runs 12 residues. CDR1 and CDR2 (germline): SGHDT, YYEEEE. CDR3 DNA: TGTGCCAGCAGCCCTAGCGTGGGGGAGCAGTTCTTC. Amino acid sequence: CASSPSVGEQFF.

The gene calls are TRBV7-8 and TRBJ2-5; D is possibly TRBD2 (5 bases). Between the trimmed V and J ends, which lost 1 base and 2 bases, there was a span of 8 bases. The germline V gene encodes CDR1 SGHVS and CDR2 FQNEAQ. The CDR3 has 14 amino acids. The CDR3 DNA reads TGTGCCAGCAGCTTAGTGGGAGAACAAGAGACCCAGTACTTC. Translation: CASSLVGEQETQYF.

V is TRBV29-1 and J is TRBJ2-7; D may correspond to TRBD1 or TRBD2 (5 bases each). The CDR3 is 15 amino acids. V was shortened by 0 bases and J by 4 bases, with 16 bases between the two germline ends. CDR1 SQVTM and CDR2 ANQGSEA come from the germline V gene. Here the CDR3 DNA reads TGCAGCGTTGAAGAGGTACGAGGGGCCGGATACGAGCAGTACTTC. This sequence encodes CSVEEVRGAGYEQYF.

This clone occurred once. J is TRBJ1-4 and V is TRBV29-1, with TRBD1 identical over 7 bases. The junction had 8 bases not matched to a gene; V was cut back by 8 bases and J by 8 bases. Germline assignment: CDR1 SQVTM and CDR2 ANQGSEA. The CDR3 length is 12 residues. The CDR3 DNA follows: TGCAGCATTAAGTCAGGGGGAGAAAAACTGTTTTTT. As protein: CSIKSGGEKLFF.

The gene calls are TRBV20-1 and TRBJ2-7, with D unclear. Germline CDR1 is DFQATT and CDR2 is SNEGSKA (reference sequence). The CDR3 is 11 amino acids. V shed 1 base and J shed 2 bases, with 3 bases lying between them. This CDR3 reads CSARGPYEQYF. CDR3 nucleotide sequence: TGCAGTGCTAGAGGGCCCTACGAGCAGTACTTC.

This clone showed up just a few times. The chain is built from TRBV5-6 and TRBJ1-2; D ambiguous. V shed 4 bases and J shed 2 bases, with 15 bases lying between them. Germline-derived CDR1 and CDR2 are SGHDT and YYEEEE. The CDR3 loop spans 15 amino acids. CDR3 DNA: TGTGCCAGCAGCCTTACCGGGGTCGAAAACTATGGCTACACCTTC. Protein sequence: CASSLTGVENYGYTF. Together with reference TRBV5-6 and TRBJ1-2, the CDR3 gives the full variable domain: DAGVTQSPTHLIKTRGQQVTLRCSPKSGHDTVSWYQQALGQGPQFIFQYYEEEERQRGNFPDRFSGHQFPNYSSELNVNALLLGDSALYLCASSLTGVENYGYTFGSGTRLTVV.

This chain links TRBV15 with TRBJ2-1, with 11 nucleotides matching TRBD1. The J segment lost 8 bases and the V segment lost 3 bases, leaving 6 bases of the junction unmatched. The CDR3 is 15 amino acids. In germline, CDR1 is LNHNV, CDR2 YYDKDF (reference sequence). The CDR3 region is CATSRGDRGSDEQFF. Here the CDR3 DNA reads TGTGCCACCAGCAGGGGGGACAGGGGGAGCGATGAGCAGTTCTTC.

The chain has TRBV29-1 and TRBJ1-1, with 7 bases identical to TRBD1. CDR1 is SQVTM, CDR2 ANQGSEA, per germline. V lost 5 bases, J lost 6 bases, and 9 bases stayed unmatched. CDR3 length: 13 amino acids. The CDR3 loop is CSVRTGGFSEAFF. The CDR3 nucleotides are TGCAGCGTTCGGACAGGAGGATTCTCTGAAGCTTTCTTT.

The count of this clone is one. V gene TRBV4-1 combines with J gene TRBJ2-7; 9 nucleotides line up with TRBD2. This CDR3 is 17 amino acids long. V lost 1 base, J lost 2 bases, and 9 bases stayed unmatched. Germline lookup yields CDR1 MGHRA and CDR2 YSYEKL. The CDR3 DNA reads as TGCGCCAGCAGCCAAGGAGGGCGGGGGGGCCGGCCCTACGAGCAGTACTTC. Translated: CASSQGGRGGRPYEQYF.

A remark on this clone: This specimen includes other DNA sequences encoding the same CDR3. The chain employs TRBV4-1 and TRBJ1-5; D gene unclear. V shed 1 base and J shed 1 base, with 2 bases lying between them. In germline, CDR1 is MGHRA, CDR2 YSYEKL. The CDR3 runs to 13 residues. The CDR3 protein is CASSQVSNQPQHF. Written as DNA, the CDR3 is TGCGCCAGCAGCCAAGTAAGCAATCAGCCCCAGCATTTT.

This clone has just a few counts. This rearrangement joins TRBV28 to TRBJ2-7; TRBD1 matches 7 bases. Unmatched junction bases numbered 5, after V lost 5 bases and J lost 1 base. This CDR3 has 14 amino acids. From germline, CDR1 is MDHEN and CDR2 SYDVKM. The CDR3 DNA is TGTGCCAGCAGTCCGCCGGGACAGTCCTACGAGCAGTACTTC. This encodes CASSPPGQSYEQYF. Combining the CDR3 with reference TRBV28 and TRBJ2-7 gives the whole variable domain DVKVTQSSRYLVKRTGEKVFLECVQDMDHENMFWYRQDPGLGLRLIYFSYDVKMKEKGDIPEGYSVSREKKERFSLILESASTNQTSMYLCASSPPGQSYEQYFGPGTRLTVT.

The chain carries TRBV30 and TRBJ2-3; 7 bases align to TRBD2. The V gene end was trimmed by 4 bases and the J gene end by 4 bases; junction bases not matched to a gene: 8. Looked up from germline, CDR1 is GTSNPN and CDR2 is SVGIG (reference sequence). The CDR3 is 14 residues long. In DNA form, the CDR3 reads TGTGCCTGGACAGGGCGGGAGAGGGCAGATACGCAGTATTTT. Its translation is CAWTGRERADTQYF.

V gene TRBV25-1 combines with J gene TRBJ1-5; 8 bases match TRBD1. CDR1 MGHDK and CDR2 SYGVNS come from the germline V gene. This CDR3 is built from 16 residues. The V and J ends lost 0 bases and 1 base, in that order; junction bases with no gene match: 2. In nucleotides, the CDR3 is TGTGCCAGCAGTGAATATGGACAGGGAAGCAATCAGCCCCAGCATTTT. Its protein product is CASSEYGQGSNQPQHF.

The chain carries TRBV28 and TRBJ2-4; 7 positions agree with TRBD1. CDR1 is MDHEN, CDR2 SYDVKM, per germline. This CDR3 contains 16 residues. J gave up 0 bases and V 5 bases, and 7 bases lay outside the gene matches. This chain's CDR3 is CASSPMRDRAKNIQYF. The CDR3 region has the DNA TGTGCCAGCAGTCCCATGAGGGACAGAGCCAAAAACATTCAGTACTTC.

The V gene is TRBV6-1, the J gene TRBJ2-3; 8 bases match TRBD2. The germline V gene encodes CDR1 MNHNS and CDR2 SASEGT. The ends lost 5 bases at V and 4 bases at J; junction bases unmatched: 5. This CDR3 has 14 amino acids. The CDR3 region is CASSSGLDPDTQYF. The CDR3 coding sequence is TGTGCCAGCAGTTCGGGACTAGACCCAGATACGCAGTATTTT.

V gene TRBV18 combines with J gene TRBJ2-5; D is uncertain. Trimming took 2 bases from V and 0 from J, leaving 4 bases between them. The CDR3 spans 13 residues. CDR1 is KGHSH, CDR2 LQKENI, per germline. The CDR3 protein is CASSPSYQETQYF. The DNA of the CDR3 is TGTGCCAGCTCACCATCGTACCAAGAGACCCAGTACTTC.

The J gene is TRBJ2-3, the V gene TRBV30; 10 nucleotides align to TRBD2. Per the germline V gene, CDR1 is GTSNPN and CDR2 is SVGIG (reference sequence). There are 15 residues in the CDR3. V lost 4 bases to trimming and J lost 3 bases; unmatched junction nucleotides: 7. CDR3 sequence (DNA): TGTGCCTGGAATCTGGGACTAGCGATGACAGATACGCAGTATTTT. Its translation is CAWNLGLAMTDTQYF.

V and J are TRBV2 and TRBJ2-1, with TRBD2 identical over 13 bases. The length of the CDR3 is 15 residues. V trimming: 6 bases; J trimming: 4 bases; junction bases outside the gene matches: 3. Germline V gene data show CDR1 as SNHLY and CDR2 as FYNNEI. For the CDR3, the DNA is TGTGCCAGCAGCTTACTAGCGGGAGGGTACAATGAGCAGTTCTTC. Its translation is CASSLLAGGYNEQFF.

This clone was counted between two and nine times. The J gene is TRBJ1-1, the V gene TRBV29-1; 11 nucleotides agree with TRBD1. The CDR3 is 12 residues long. CDR1 and CDR2 from the germline V gene are SQVTM and ANQGSEA. The J segment lost 3 bases and the V segment lost 7 bases, leaving 1 base of the junction unmatched. The CDR3: CSGDRGDTEAFF. The CDR3 DNA sequence: TGCAGCGGGGACAGGGGGGACACTGAAGCTTTCTTT.

This chain joins TRBV9 and TRBJ1-2; D gene uncertain. The CDR3 is 14 residues long. V was cut by 0 bases and J by 5 bases, with 11 bases left in between. Germline V gene lookup returns CDR1 SGDLS and CDR2 YYNGEE. CDR3 residues: CASSVAGDRYGYTF. CDR3 DNA: TGTGCCAGCAGCGTAGCCGGGGATAGGTATGGCTACACCTTC.

The J gene is TRBJ2-1, the V gene TRBV20-1; D ambiguous. Germline lookup yields CDR1 DFQATT and CDR2 SNEGSKA (reference sequence). CDR3 length equals 10 residues. V shed 3 bases and J shed 7 bases, with 4 bases lying between them. CDR3 loop: CSASLNEQFF. The CDR3 nucleotides are TGCAGTGCTAGCCTAAATGAGCAGTTCTTC.

This chain uses TRBV29-1 with TRBJ2-5; 9 nucleotides line up with TRBD2. Losses at the gene ends were 1 base for V and 4 bases for J; bases not matched to a gene: 10. CDR1 is SQVTM and CDR2 is ANQGSEA in the germline V gene. The CDR3 runs 16 residues. CDR3 amino acids: CSVEVDWLAGRETQYF. CDR3 sequence (DNA): TGCAGCGTTGAAGTAGATTGGCTAGCGGGAAGAGAGACCCAGTACTTC.

The chain employs TRBV30 and TRBJ2-4; D perhaps matches TRBD2 (5 bases). CDR1 GTSNPN and CDR2 SVGIG come from the germline V gene (reference sequence). Between the trimmed V and J ends, which lost 3 bases and 5 bases, there was a span of 11 bases. This CDR3 comprises 13 residues. The DNA of the CDR3 is TGTGCCTGGAGGACTGCGGGTCAAAACATTCAGTACTTC. Encoded protein: CAWRTAGQNIQYF.